This T cell receptor beta chain was found in a study of CD8+ T cells in alopecia areata. Treatment denoted: oral pan-JAK inhibitor, 5-10 mg twice daily. The sequencing template was cDNA reverse transcribed from extracted RNA. Clones were sequenced by immunoSEQ multiplex PCR, and TCRdb holds only the in-frame ones, with some missing. The sample carries about 190,000 clones, 45% to 75% recorded once. This clone was detected once. What it binds is unknown. Study-wide findings and caveats: Mice showed clearer TCR sharing than patients did, a gap that was possibly HLA-related.

The material sequenced was CD4+ T cells sorted from blood, taken at week 4, from a patient treated with tofacitinib. The receptor was derived from a human donor with alopecia areata.

Written as DNA, the CDR3 is TGTGCCAGCGAAATTCGGGGAGAATATGGCTACACCTTC. Translated, it gives CASEIRGEYGYTF. This sequence joins TRBV5-4 and TRBJ1-2; D remains unclear. Deletions cut 7 bases from V and 5 bases from J, with 15 bases between. Looked up from germline, CDR1 is SGHNT and CDR2 is YYREEE (reference sequence). The CDR3 contains 13 residues.